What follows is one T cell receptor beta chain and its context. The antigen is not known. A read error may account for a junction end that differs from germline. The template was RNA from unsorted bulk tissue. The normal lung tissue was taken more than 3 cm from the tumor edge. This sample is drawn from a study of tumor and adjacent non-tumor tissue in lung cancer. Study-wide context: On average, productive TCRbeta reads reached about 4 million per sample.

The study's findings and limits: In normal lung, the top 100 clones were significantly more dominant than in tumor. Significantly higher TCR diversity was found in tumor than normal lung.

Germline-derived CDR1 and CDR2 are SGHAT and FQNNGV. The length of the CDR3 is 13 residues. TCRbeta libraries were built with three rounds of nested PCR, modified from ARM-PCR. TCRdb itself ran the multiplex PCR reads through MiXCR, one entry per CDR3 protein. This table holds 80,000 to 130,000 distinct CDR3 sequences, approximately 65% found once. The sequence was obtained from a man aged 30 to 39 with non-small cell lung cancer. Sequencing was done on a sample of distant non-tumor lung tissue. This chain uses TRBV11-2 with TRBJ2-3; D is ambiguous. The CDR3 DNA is TGTGCCAGCAGCTTAGAAGTGAAAGATACACAGTACTTT. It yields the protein CASSLEVKDTQYF.